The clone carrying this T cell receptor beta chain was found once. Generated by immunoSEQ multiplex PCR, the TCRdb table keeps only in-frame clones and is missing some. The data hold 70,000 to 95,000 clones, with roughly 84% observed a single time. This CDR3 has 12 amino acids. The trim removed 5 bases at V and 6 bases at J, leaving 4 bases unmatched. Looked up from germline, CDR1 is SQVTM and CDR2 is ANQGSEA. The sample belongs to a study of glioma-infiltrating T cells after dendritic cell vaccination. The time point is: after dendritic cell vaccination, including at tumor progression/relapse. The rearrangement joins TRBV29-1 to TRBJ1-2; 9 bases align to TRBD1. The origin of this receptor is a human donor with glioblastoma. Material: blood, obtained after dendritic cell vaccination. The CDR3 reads CSVSRTGDGYTF. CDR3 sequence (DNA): TGCAGCGTTTCTAGGACAGGGGATGGCTACACCTTC.